The clone carrying this TCR beta chain was detected only once. Its antigen is not identified. This CDR3 region has 15 residues. V gave up 0 bases and J gave up 6 bases; unmatched junction bases: 8. Germline lookup yields CDR1 SGHRS and CDR2 YFSETQ. Only in-frame clones appear in the TCRdb table, and some are missing; sequencing was by immunoSEQ multiplex PCR. Among about 110,000 clones, roughly 89% were seen once, and the ten largest hold just under 0.35%. This record comes from a study of Tregs in tolerant kidney transplant recipients. Study results and limitations: Biological reproducibility was not directly addressed in this study. Validation in larger populations is needed because few patients were studied. Tolerant patients' donor-specific Tregs expanded beyond overall Tregs, suggesting antigen-driven growth.

The input for sequencing was CD4+ T cells from blood, taken before the transplant. The chain recombines TRBV5-1 with TRBJ2-7, with 8 bases lining up with TRBD1. The receptor was isolated from a human donor who received a combined kidney and bone marrow transplant. CDR3 in DNA: TGCGCCAGCAGCTTGGTTCCGGGACAGGTATCCGAGCAGTACTTC. This translates into CASSLVPGQVSEQYF. The full variable domain, with the rest looked up from reference TRBV5-1 and TRBJ2-7, is KAGVTQTPRYLIKTRGQQVTLSCSPISGHRSVSWYQQTPGQGLQFLFEYFSETQRNKGNFPGRFSGRQFSNSRSEMNVSTLELGDSALYLCASSLVPGQVSEQYFGPGTRLTVT.